This T cell receptor beta chain was captured in a study of blood T cell repertoires in COVID-19. At the level of the study: From the United States, Italy and Spain came samples of acute and convalescent COVID-19.

V was pared by 2 bases and J by 3 bases, with 9 bases of the junction left unmatched. The CDR3 contains 16 residues. The V gene's germline CDR1 is SGHNT and CDR2 YYREEE (reference sequence). Only in-frame clones appear in the TCRdb table, and some are missing; sequencing was by immunoSEQ multiplex PCR. Among roughly 50,000 clones, less than 90% were seen once, and the ten largest hold about a tenth. The sequencing input was peripheral blood. The chain joins TRBV5-4 to TRBJ2-3, with TRBD2 matching over 7 bases. The sequence derives from a human donor in a cohort sampled during active COVID-19. The CDR3 reads CASSFSSGPGTDTQYF. DNA of the CDR3: TGTGCCAGCAGCTTCTCTAGCGGACCGGGGACAGATACGCAGTATTTT.